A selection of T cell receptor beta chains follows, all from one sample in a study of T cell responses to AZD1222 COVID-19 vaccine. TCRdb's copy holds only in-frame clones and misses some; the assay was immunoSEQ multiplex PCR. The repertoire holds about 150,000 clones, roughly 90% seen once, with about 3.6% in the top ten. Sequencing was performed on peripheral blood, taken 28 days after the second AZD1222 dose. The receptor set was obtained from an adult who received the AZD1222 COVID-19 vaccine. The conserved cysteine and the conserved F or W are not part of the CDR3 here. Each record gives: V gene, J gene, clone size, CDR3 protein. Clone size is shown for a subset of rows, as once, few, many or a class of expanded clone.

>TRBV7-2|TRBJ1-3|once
ASSFQGPAGNTIY
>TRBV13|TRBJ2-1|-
ASSPYLSSRSNEQF
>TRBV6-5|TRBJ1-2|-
ASSDTDRAGGYT
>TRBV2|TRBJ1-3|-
ASSRGQGNTIY
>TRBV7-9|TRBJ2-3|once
ASSLLAGGSDTQY
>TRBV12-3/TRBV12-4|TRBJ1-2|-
ASSSPQGGYT
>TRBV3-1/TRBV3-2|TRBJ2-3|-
ASSRPVGHTDTQY
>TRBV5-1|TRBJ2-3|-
ASSLKTSGDTQY
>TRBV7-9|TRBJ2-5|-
ASSPSGRGETQY
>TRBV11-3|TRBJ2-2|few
ASSLVAFYQAGELF
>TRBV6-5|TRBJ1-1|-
ASRLTATMNTEAF
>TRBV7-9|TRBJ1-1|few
ASSLTGEGTEAF
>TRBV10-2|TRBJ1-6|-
ASRTGGEPLH
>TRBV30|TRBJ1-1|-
AWSGGWRTEAF
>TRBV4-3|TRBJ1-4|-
ASSLGQGTNEKLF
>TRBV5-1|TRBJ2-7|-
ASSLVSSARSYEQY
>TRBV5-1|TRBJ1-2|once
ASSLRDSVTYGYT
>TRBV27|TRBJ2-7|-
ASSLSGQDYTPYEQY
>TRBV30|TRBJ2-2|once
AWKGGHSTGELF
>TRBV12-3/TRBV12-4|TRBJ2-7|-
ASSLEGPYEQY
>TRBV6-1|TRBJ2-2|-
ASSVGVVRVTGELF
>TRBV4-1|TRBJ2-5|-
ASSQVPSGRASAETQY
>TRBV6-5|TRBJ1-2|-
ASNPTGGNYGYT
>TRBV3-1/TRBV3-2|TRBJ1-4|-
ASSLWSERGPNEKLF
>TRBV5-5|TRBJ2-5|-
ASSLGGSPQETQY
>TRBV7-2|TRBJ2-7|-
ASSLVVSAKTYEQY
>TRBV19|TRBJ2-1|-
ASSILGASRGNEQF
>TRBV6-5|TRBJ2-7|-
ASSYSDRGGYEQY
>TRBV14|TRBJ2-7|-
ASSQRTYEQY
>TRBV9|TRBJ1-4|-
ASSPQGGLEKLF
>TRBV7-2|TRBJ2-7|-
ASSSSGDYEQY
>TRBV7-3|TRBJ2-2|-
ASSLTYRGVSNTGELF
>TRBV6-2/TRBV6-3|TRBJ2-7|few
ASSYAGPYYEQY
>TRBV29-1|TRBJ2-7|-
SVEGQSGIYYEQY
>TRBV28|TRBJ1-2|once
ASSLSRSNYGYT
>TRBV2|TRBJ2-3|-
ATSNYREDTQY
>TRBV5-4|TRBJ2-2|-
ASSSGTSGSWTGELF
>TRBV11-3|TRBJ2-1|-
ASSLVTSGSNEQF
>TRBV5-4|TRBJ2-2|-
ASSPGTANTGELF
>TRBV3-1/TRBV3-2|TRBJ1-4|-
ASSPKISTNEKLF
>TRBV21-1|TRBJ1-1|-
ASSKRDRGTEAF
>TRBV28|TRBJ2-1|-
ASSLGGWSNEQF
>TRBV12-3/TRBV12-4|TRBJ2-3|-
ASSLQSADTQY
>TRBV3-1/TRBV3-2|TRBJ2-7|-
ASSQAYRRYEQY
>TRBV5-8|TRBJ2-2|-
ASGRLATANTGELF
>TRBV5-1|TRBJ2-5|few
ASSPEGSVRAQY
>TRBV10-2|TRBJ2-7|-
ATARDRAVYEQY
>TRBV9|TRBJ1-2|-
ASSVTGEHYGYT
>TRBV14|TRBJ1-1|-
ASSQMVRDGLATEAF